This T cell receptor (beta chain) was sequenced during a study of Ad26.COV2.S vaccination and SARS-CoV-2 variants. The CDR3 has 15 amino acids. Germline V gene sequence: CDR1 MNHEY, CDR2 SMNVEV (reference sequence). V gave up 7 bases and J gave up 7 bases, with 21 bases separating them. Treatment here: approximately 18 received Ad26.COV2.S at low or high dose, single or two shots; about five received placebo; per-sample allocation not given. Sample collection was performed on day 63 after the first vaccine or placebo injection. Only in-frame clones appear in the TCRdb table, and some are missing; sequencing was by immunoSEQ multiplex PCR. The table has a few hundred thousand clones, about 92% seen once.

Sample: peripheral blood, taken in a trial of Ad26.COV2.S vaccine versus placebo. V and J are TRBV27 and TRBJ2-3; D not certain. This TCR came from a person aged 18-60 years who received the Ad26.COV2.S COVID-19 vaccine or a placebo. The CDR3 loop reads CASTPRGLFLNTQYF. CDR3 DNA sequence: TGTGCCAGCACTCCCCGTGGCCTTTTCCTTAATACGCAGTATTTT.